This passage covers 11 T cell receptor beta chains from one sample sequenced in a study of cytomegalovirus exposure and HLA in healthy donors. Assay: immunoSEQ multiplex PCR; the TCRdb copy retains only in-frame clones and omits some. The repertoire includes roughly 65,000 clones, around 93% of them detected once, and approximately 5% sits in the top ten. The sample was PBMCs. All receptors come from a man between 18 and 29 years old in good health and CMV-seropositive.

The chain carries TRBV10-2 and TRBJ2-1; TRBD2 aligns across 13 bases. The CDR3 is 16 residues long. Germline CDR1 WSHSY, CDR2 SAAADI. With V trimmed by 8 bases and J by 2 bases, 6 bases remained unmatched. CDR3 nucleotides: TGCGCCAGCGGACTAGCGGGGGCGAACCCCTACAATGAGCAGTTCTTC. Its translation is CASGLAGANPYNEQFF.

The CDR3 coding sequence is TGTGCCAGCAGCTTGCCAGGACAGGGGTATGGCTACACCTTC. Its translation: CASSLPGQGYGYTF. The chain joins TRBV5-4 to TRBJ1-2, with 9 bases that match TRBD1. Germline values: CDR1 SGHNT, CDR2 YYREEE (reference sequence). The CDR3 totals 14 residues. V gave up 1 base and J gave up 5 bases; unmatched junction bases: 3.

The chain has TRBV28 and TRBJ1-1, with D unclear. The CDR3 totals 13 residues. CDR1 and CDR2 from the germline V gene are MDHEN and SYDVKM. V was clipped by 8 bases and J by 0 bases, with 10 bases between them. DNA for the CDR3: TGTGCCAGCTCGGGTAATATGAACACTGAAGCTTTCTTT. Protein sequence: CASSGNMNTEAFF.

Comments on this clone: The junction does not match germline at one end; this may be a read error. The rearrangement joins TRBV7-8 to TRBJ2-7, with TRBD2 matching over 11 bases. The length of the CDR3 is 13 residues. Looked up from germline, CDR1 is SGHVS and CDR2 is FQNEAQ. The CDR3 here is CASSLAGGGEQYF. The DNA for the CDR3 is TGTGCCAGCAGCCTAGCGGGAGGAGGAGAGCAGTACTTC.

This chain links TRBV5-1 with TRBJ2-3; 10 nucleotides line up with TRBD2. J was trimmed by 1 base and V by 4 bases; bases with no gene match: 3. CDR3 length: 15 residues. Germline lookup yields CDR1 SGHRS and CDR2 YFSETQ. As DNA, the CDR3 is TGCGCCAGCAGCACCCTAGCGGGGGGCACAGATACGCAGTATTTT. Protein sequence: CASSTLAGGTDTQYF.

The J gene is TRBJ1-2, the V gene TRBV9; D unresolved. The CDR3 is 15 amino acids. V gave up 4 bases and J gave up 8 bases, with 21 bases separating them. Germline CDR1 SGDLS, CDR2 YYNGEE. The CDR3 loop reads CASSPSGGRKEGYTF. The CDR3 nucleotides are TGTGCCAGCAGCCCCAGTGGCGGAAGAAAGGAAGGCTACACCTTC.

V and J are TRBV28 and TRBJ2-7, with 11 bases that match TRBD2. CDR3 size: 15 residues. V was clipped by 4 bases and J by 4 bases; unmatched bases: 6. CDR1 MDHEN and CDR2 SYDVKM come from the germline V gene. CDR3 region: CASSWGTSGSYEQYF. In nucleotides, the CDR3 is TGTGCCAGCAGTTGGGGTACTAGCGGGAGTTACGAGCAGTACTTC.

This clone was counted a few times. This chain joins TRBV27 and TRBJ1-5, with TRBD1 matching over 12 bases. The CDR3 loop spans 18 amino acids. Germline CDR1 is MNHEY and CDR2 is SMNVEV (reference sequence). V shed 4 bases, J shed 2 bases, and the junction held 9 bases outside the gene matches. This CDR3 is CASSSVGQGASGNQPQHF. The CDR3 region has the DNA TGTGCCAGCAGTTCCGTGGGACAGGGGGCTTCTGGCAATCAGCCCCAGCATTTT.

This sequence joins TRBV9 and TRBJ2-7; no definite D call. Germline V gene sequence: CDR1 SGDLS, CDR2 YYNGEE. V was trimmed by 4 bases and J by 6 bases, leaving 17 bases between them. The CDR3 length is 14 residues. The CDR3 bases are TGTGCCAGCAGCCCTAAGAGATCCGCCCGCGAGCAGTACTTC. This encodes CASSPKRSAREQYF.

This rearrangement joins TRBV13 to TRBJ2-7; maybe TRBD1 (5 bases). CDR3 length: 12 amino acids. Per the germline V gene, CDR1 is PRHDT and CDR2 is FYEKMQ (reference sequence). The ends were cut back, 1 base at V and 5 bases at J, with 6 bases in the middle. The CDR3 loop is CASSLEGDEQYF. DNA of the CDR3: TGTGCCAGCAGCTTAGAAGGGGACGAGCAGTACTTC.

The chain combines TRBV27 with TRBJ2-7; D is unresolved. The length of the CDR3 is 11 residues. Trimming removed 6 bases at V and 6 bases at J, with 9 bases between. CDR1 is MNHEY and CDR2 is SMNVEV in the germline V gene (reference sequence). CDR3 region: CASRASTEQYF. The DNA for the CDR3 is TGTGCCAGCAGGGCAAGTACCGAGCAGTACTTC.